These T cell receptor beta chains were read from a single sample in a study of vaccination and CD4 T cells after COVID-19. Their antigens are not known. TCRdb processed the PCR reads anew with MiXCR; each CDR3 protein has one entry. The data show around 5,300 distinct CDR3 sequences, about 34% seen once. Specimen: CD4+ T cells from blood, cultured in vitro, collected after SARS-CoV-2 vaccination. Receptor source: a human donor who had recovered from COVID-19. CDR3s include the opening cysteine and the closing phenylalanine or tryptophan. The D gene is left open where the match is weak. Clone size appears in some rows only: once, few, many, or a class for an expanded clone.

j_call clone_size v_call d_call cdr3_nt cdr3_aa
TRBJ1-2 few TRBV2 . TGTGCCAGCAGTGTACGACCTAACTATGGCTACACCTTC CASSVRPNYGYTF
TRBJ2-3 . TRBV11-3 TRBD2 TGTGCCAGCAGCCGGACTAGCGGCACAGATACGCAGTATTTT CASSRTSGTDTQYF
TRBJ2-7 . TRBV14 . TGTGCCAGCAGCCAAGCGGCCTCCTACGAGCAGTACTTC CASSQAASYEQYF
TRBJ2-3 . TRBV6-2/TRBV6-3 . TGTGCCAGCAGACGGGACACCACAGATACGCAGTATTTT CASRRDTTDTQYF
TRBJ2-2 few TRBV19 TRBD2 TGTGCCAGTAGTATATCCCTAGCGGGAGGGAACACCGGGGAGCTGTTTTTT CASSISLAGGNTGELFF
TRBJ2-1 . TRBV20-1 . TGCAGTGCTAGAGGACCTAGCGACTACAATGAGCAGTTCTTC CSARGPSDYNEQFF
TRBJ2-1 few TRBV20-1 . TGCAGTGCTAGAGATGGGCGACAGAGTAGTAATGAGCAGTTCTTC CSARDGRQSSNEQFF
TRBJ2-2 few TRBV5-4 . TGTGCCAGCAGTAGGGACGGATCCACCGGGGAGCTGTTTTTT CASSRDGSTGELFF
TRBJ2-1 . TRBV20-1 . TGCAGTGCTAGAGCTCGACGGATTATGAACAATGAGCAGTTCTTC CSARARRIMNNEQFF
TRBJ2-5 few TRBV10-3 . TGTGCCATCAAGGACAGCGAAGAGACCCAGTACTTC CAIKDSEETQYF
TRBJ2-2 few TRBV7-2 TRBD2 TGTGCCAGCAGCTCCGAGGGACTAGCGGGGGTGAACACCGGGGAGCTGTTTTTT CASSSEGLAGVNTGELFF
TRBJ2-2 . TRBV12-3/TRBV12-4 TRBD2 TGTGTCAGCAGTCCCGCGGGAGACGCGAACACCGGGGAGCTGTTTTTT CVSSPAGDANTGELFF
TRBJ1-5 . TRBV6-1 . TGTGCCAGCAGAAAAACAGGGACCGGCAATCAGCCCCAGCATTTT CASRKTGTGNQPQHF
TRBJ2-1 few TRBV20-1 TRBD2 TGCAGTGCTAGATCTAGCGGGAGGGGCCCCCCGGACAATGAGCAGTTCTTC CSARSSGRGPPDNEQFF
TRBJ1-2 . TRBV6-5 . TGTGCCAGCAGTTTCGGTACAGGCACTGGGTATGGCTACACCTTC CASSFGTGTGYGYTF
TRBJ2-5 few TRBV20-1 . TGCAGTGCTGCATCGACTTCGCCAAGAGGAGAGACCCAGTACTTC CSAASTSPRGETQYF
TRBJ2-6 . TRBV15 TRBD2 TGTGCCACCAGCAGAGATTTTGCCGGGGGGTCTGGGGCCAACGTCCTGACTTTC CATSRDFAGGSGANVLTF
TRBJ1-2 . TRBV19 . TGTGCCAGTAGTAGGCCGGGGGATCCTTCTAACTATGGCTACACCTTC CASSRPGDPSNYGYTF
TRBJ1-1 . TRBV15 . TGTGCCACCTCGCCCCAGACGGGCACTGAAGCTTTCTTT CATSPQTGTEAFF
TRBJ1-2 few TRBV18 TRBD1 TGTGCCAGCTCAACGGGGACAGGAAACTATGGCTACACCTTC CASSTGTGNYGYTF
TRBJ1-2 . TRBV6-5 . TGTGCCAGCAGTTACCGGGAGATAAACTATGGCTACACCTTC CASSYREINYGYTF
TRBJ1-6 few TRBV10-3 TRBD1 TGTGCCATCAGTGAAGGGGGACAGGGGAATTCACCCCTCCACTTT CAISEGGQGNSPLHF
TRBJ2-7 few TRBV6-1 . TGTGCCAGCAGGATTGGGACAAAACAGACCTACGAGCAGTACTTC CASRIGTKQTYEQYF
TRBJ1-5 few TRBV2 . TGTGCCAGCACCCTCGGAAGGGTAGGATATGGACAGCCCCAGCATTTT CASTLGRVGYGQPQHF
TRBJ1-6 once TRBV6-2/TRBV6-3 TRBD1 TGTGCCTCCGACAGGGCCTCCCGGAGCTCCTATAATTCACCCCTCCACTTT CASDRASRSSYNSPLHF
TRBJ1-1 . TRBV9 TRBD1 TGTGCCAGCAGCGTAGGGACAGGGGGGAACACTGAAGCTTTCTTT CASSVGTGGNTEAFF
TRBJ1-1 few TRBV20-1 TRBD1 TGCAGTGCTATTCAGGGGGCGTACACTGAAGCTTTCTTT CSAIQGAYTEAFF
TRBJ1-2 . TRBV20-1 . TGCAGTGCTTCAGCAGGGTTCTATGGCTACACCTTC CSASAGFYGYTF
TRBJ1-6 few TRBV2 . TGTGCCAGCAAGGTCGAAGGTTTGAATTCACCCCTCCACTTT CASKVEGLNSPLHF
TRBJ1-3 . TRBV5-6 . TGTGCCAGCAGCTTGTTCGGGGAGCCCTACTCTGGAAACACCATATATTTT CASSLFGEPYSGNTIYF
TRBJ1-5 few TRBV6-2/TRBV6-3 . TGTGCCAGCAGTTACTCCGGGAGAGGTCGAGATCAGCCCCAGCATTTT CASSYSGRGRDQPQHF
TRBJ2-7 . TRBV11-2 . TGTGCCAGCAGCTTAGACACCTACGAGCAGTACTTC CASSLDTYEQYF
TRBJ1-5 . TRBV29-1 . TGCAGCGTTGAGACTGTAGGGCAGCCCCAGCATTTT CSVETVGQPQHF
TRBJ1-2 . TRBV7-2 . TGTGCCAGCAGCCTTACAGCAGCTAACTATGGCTACACCTTC CASSLTAANYGYTF
TRBJ1-3 few TRBV6-1 . TGTGCCAGCAGTGAAGGCTGGGGAGGAAACACCATATATTTT CASSEGWGGNTIYF
TRBJ1-2 . TRBV7-2 . TGTGCCAGCAGCTTACGGGGTAGCTATGGCTACACCTTC CASSLRGSYGYTF
TRBJ2-1 few TRBV7-3 TRBD2 TGTGCCAGCAGCTCCTCTAGCGGGAGGCCCTACAATGAGCAGTTCTTC CASSSSSGRPYNEQFF
TRBJ2-3 few TRBV5-1 . TGCGCCAGCAGCTTGGTAAGGGAGACAGATACGCAGTATTTT CASSLVRETDTQYF
TRBJ2-7 . TRBV7-9 TRBD1 TGTGCCAGCAGCTTACGGGACAGAGACTACGAGCAGTACTTC CASSLRDRDYEQYF
TRBJ1-6 . TRBV30 . TGTGCCTGGAGTGTAGGGGGCTCCTATAATTCACCCCTCCACTTT CAWSVGGSYNSPLHF